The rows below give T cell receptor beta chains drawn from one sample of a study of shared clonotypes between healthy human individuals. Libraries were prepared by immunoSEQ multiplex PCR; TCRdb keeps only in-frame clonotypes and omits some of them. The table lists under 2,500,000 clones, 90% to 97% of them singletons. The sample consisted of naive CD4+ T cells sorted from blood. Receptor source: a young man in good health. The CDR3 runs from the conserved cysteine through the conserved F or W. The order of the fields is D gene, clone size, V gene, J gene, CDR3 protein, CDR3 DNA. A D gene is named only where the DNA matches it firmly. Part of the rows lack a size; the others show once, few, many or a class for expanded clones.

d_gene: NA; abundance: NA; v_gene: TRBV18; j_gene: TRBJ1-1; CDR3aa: CASSPPTREAFF; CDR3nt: TGTGCCAGCTCACCACCGACGAGAGAAGCTTTCTTT
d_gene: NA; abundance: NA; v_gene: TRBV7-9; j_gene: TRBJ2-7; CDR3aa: CASSLAGGSYEQYF; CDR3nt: TGTGCCAGCAGCTTAGCGGGCGGCTCCTACGAGCAGTACTTC
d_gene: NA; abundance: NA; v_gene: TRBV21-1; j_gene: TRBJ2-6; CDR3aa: CASSKPGQGRGANVLTF; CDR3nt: TGTGCCAGCAGCAAACCGGGACAGGGAAGAGGGGCCAACGTCCTGACTTTC
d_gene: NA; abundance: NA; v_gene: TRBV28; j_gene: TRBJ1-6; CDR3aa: CASSLAKSPLHF; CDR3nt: TGTGCCAGCAGTTTAGCCAAATCACCCCTCCACTTT
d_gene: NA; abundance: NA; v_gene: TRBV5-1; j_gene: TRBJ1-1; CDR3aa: CASSLAVAEAFF; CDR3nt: TGCGCCAGCAGCTTGGCCGTTGCTGAAGCTTTCTTT
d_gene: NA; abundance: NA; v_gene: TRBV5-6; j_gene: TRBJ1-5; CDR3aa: CASSLRGAGQPQHF; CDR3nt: TGTGCCAGCAGCTTGAGGGGCGCAGGTCAGCCCCAGCATTTT
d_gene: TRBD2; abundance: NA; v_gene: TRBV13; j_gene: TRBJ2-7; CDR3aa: CASSAGLAGVGREQYF; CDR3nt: TGTGCCAGCAGCGCGGGACTAGCGGGAGTTGGACGCGAGCAGTACTTC
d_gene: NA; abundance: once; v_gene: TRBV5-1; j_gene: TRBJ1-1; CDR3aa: CASSFVLDTEAFF; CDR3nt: TGCGCCAGCAGCTTTGTACTCGACACTGAAGCTTTCTTT
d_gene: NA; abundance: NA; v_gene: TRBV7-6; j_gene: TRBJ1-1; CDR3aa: CASSPFTVNTEAFF; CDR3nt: TGTGCCAGCAGCCCATTCACAGTGAACACTGAAGCTTTCTTT
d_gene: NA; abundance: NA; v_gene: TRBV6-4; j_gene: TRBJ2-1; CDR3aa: CASSDKGAPFNEQFF; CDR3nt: TGTGCCAGCAGTGACAAGGGAGCCCCCTTCAATGAGCAGTTCTTC
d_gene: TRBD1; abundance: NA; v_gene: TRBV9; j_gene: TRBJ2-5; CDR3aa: CASSVGTGTEETQYF; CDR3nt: TGTGCCAGCAGCGTAGGGACCGGGACAGAAGAGACCCAGTACTTC
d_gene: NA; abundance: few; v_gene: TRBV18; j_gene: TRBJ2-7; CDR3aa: CASSYAALEQYF; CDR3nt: TGTGCCAGCTCCTACGCGGCCCTCGAGCAGTACTTC
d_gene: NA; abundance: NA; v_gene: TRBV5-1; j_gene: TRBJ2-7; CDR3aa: CASSLAGANYEQYF; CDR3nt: TGCGCCAGCAGCTTGGCAGGGGCGAACTACGAGCAGTACTTC
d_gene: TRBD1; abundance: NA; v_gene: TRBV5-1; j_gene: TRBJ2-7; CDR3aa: CASSFTGQGHYEQYF; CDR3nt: TGCGCCAGCAGCTTTACTGGACAGGGGCACTACGAGCAGTACTTC
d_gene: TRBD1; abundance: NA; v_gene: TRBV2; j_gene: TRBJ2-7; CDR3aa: CASSRGEGGFRSEQYF; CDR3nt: TGTGCCAGCAGTAGGGGAGAAGGGGGCTTTAGGAGCGAGCAGTACTTC
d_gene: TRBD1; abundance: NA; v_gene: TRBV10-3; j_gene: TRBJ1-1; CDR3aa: CAISESQGADTEAFF; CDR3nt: TGTGCCATCAGTGAGTCACAGGGGGCGGACACTGAAGCTTTCTTT
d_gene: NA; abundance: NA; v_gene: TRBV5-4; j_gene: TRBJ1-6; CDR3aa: CASSLTTNVNSPLHF; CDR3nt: TGTGCCAGCAGCTTAACGACAAACGTCAATTCACCCCTCCACTTT
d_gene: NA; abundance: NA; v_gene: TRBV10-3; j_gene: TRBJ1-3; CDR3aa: CAIRGLERGNTIYF; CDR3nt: TGTGCCATCAGAGGTCTCGAAAGGGGAAACACCATATATTTT
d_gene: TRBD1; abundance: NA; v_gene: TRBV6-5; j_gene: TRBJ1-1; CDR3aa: CASSYTSTGVGPEAFF; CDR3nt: TGTGCCAGCAGTTACACCTCGACAGGGGTTGGCCCTGAAGCTTTCTTT
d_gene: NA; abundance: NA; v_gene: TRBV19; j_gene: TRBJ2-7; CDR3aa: CASSKSGYSYEQYF; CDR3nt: TGTGCCAGTAGTAAAAGCGGTTACTCCTACGAGCAGTACTTC
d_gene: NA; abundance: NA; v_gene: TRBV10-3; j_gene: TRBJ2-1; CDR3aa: CAIRGGNEQFF; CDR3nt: TGTGCCATCAGGGGGGGCAATGAGCAGTTCTTC
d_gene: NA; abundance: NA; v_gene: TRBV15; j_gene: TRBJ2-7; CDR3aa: CATSRDAGDTYEQYF; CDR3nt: TGTGCCACCAGCAGAGACGCAGGGGACACCTACGAGCAGTACTTC
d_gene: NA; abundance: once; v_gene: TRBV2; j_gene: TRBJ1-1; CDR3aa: CASSEWSLEAFF; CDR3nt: TGTGCCAGCAGTGAATGGTCGCTAGAAGCTTTCTTT
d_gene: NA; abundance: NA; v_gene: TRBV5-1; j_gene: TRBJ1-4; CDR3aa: CASSSSGREKLFF; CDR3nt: TGCGCCAGCAGCTCATCAGGTCGGGAAAAACTGTTTTTT
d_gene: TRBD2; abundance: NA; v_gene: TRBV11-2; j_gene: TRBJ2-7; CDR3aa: CASSLDLRLAGAGQYF; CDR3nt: TGTGCCAGCAGCTTAGATCTCCGGCTAGCGGGAGCTGGGCAGTACTTC
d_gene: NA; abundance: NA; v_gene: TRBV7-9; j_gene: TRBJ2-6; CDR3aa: CASSPRTSGANVLTF; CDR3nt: TGTGCCAGCAGCCCTAGGACGTCTGGGGCCAACGTCCTGACTTTC
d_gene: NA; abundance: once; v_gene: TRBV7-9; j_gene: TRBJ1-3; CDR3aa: CASSSRTASSGNTIYF; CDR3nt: TGTGCCAGCAGCTCCCGGACAGCTAGCTCTGGAAACACCATATATTTT
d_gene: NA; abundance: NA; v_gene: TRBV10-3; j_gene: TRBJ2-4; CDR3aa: CAISGAGSGAENIQYF; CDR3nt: TGTGCCATCAGTGGAGCAGGGTCGGGGGCCGAAAACATTCAGTACTTC
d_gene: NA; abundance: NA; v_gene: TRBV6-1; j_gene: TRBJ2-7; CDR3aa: CASSEYGGASYEQYF; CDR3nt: TGTGCCAGCAGTGAATATGGGGGAGCCAGTTACGAGCAGTACTTC
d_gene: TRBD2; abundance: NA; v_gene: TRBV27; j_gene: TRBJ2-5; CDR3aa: CASITGTSGRKETQYF; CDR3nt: TGTGCCAGCATCACTGGGACTAGCGGGAGGAAGGAGACCCAGTACTTC
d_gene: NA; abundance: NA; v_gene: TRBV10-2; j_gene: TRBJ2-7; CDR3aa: CASSDRGRNSYEQYF; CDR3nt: TGCGCCAGCAGTGACAGGGGTAGGAATTCCTACGAGCAGTACTTC